Each of the 30 T cell receptor beta chains below was sequenced from the same sample in a study of blood T cell repertoires in COVID-19. Repertoires were generated with immunoSEQ multiplex PCR, while TCRdb's copy carries only in-frame clones and drops some. The top ten hold around 11% of the sample, which has approximately 100,000 clones, around 85% seen once. The sequencing input was peripheral blood. These receptor sequences come from a human donor in a cohort sampled during active COVID-19.

The chain combines TRBV11-2 with TRBJ1-1; D unclear. Trimming left V 5 bases short and J 2 bases short, with 12 bases between. The CDR3 sequence is 14 residues long. Per germline, CDR1 SGHAT and CDR2 FQNNGV. CDR3 in amino acids: CASSPRTSNTEAFF. The CDR3 region has the DNA TGTGCCAGCAGCCCTAGAACCAGTAACACTGAAGCTTTCTTT.

This clone has only a few counts. The chain carries TRBV11-2 and TRBJ2-1, with 7 bases fitting TRBD2. After removal of 0 bases from V and 3 bases from J, the junction contained 2 bases not matched to a gene. Germline V gene lookup returns CDR1 SGHAT and CDR2 FQNNGV. The CDR3 consists of 15 residues. The CDR3 region is CASSLDRDYYNEQFF. The CDR3 DNA sequence: TGTGCCAGCAGCTTAGACCGGGACTACTACAATGAGCAGTTCTTC.

The chain couples TRBV4-3 to TRBJ1-2, with D unresolved. With 0 bases removed from V and 4 bases from J, the gap between germline ends came to 9 bases. The length of the CDR3 is 14 residues. The V gene's germline CDR1 is LGHNA and CDR2 YSLEER. The CDR3 coding sequence is TGCGCCAGCAGCCAAGATATCAGCGGCTATGGCTACACCTTC. Translated: CASSQDISGYGYTF.

This chain connects TRBV6-5 to TRBJ2-7; 8 nucleotides align to TRBD2. The ends lost 5 bases at V and 0 bases at J; junction bases unmatched: 6. This CDR3 has 15 amino acids. Germline V CDR1 and CDR2: MNHEY, SVGAGI. The CDR3 reads CASSPELAASYEQYF. In nucleotides, the CDR3 is TGTGCCAGCAGTCCCGAACTAGCGGCCTCCTACGAGCAGTACTTC.

This clone was found once. The chain carries TRBV15 and TRBJ1-6; no definite D call. Trimming left V 3 bases short and J 0 bases short, with 9 bases between. The germline V gene has CDR1 LNHNV and CDR2 YYDKDF (reference sequence). CDR3 length: 16 residues. CDR3 sequence (DNA): TGTGCCACCAGCAGGTCCAGAAGCTCCTATAATTCACCCCTCCACTTT. This codes for CATSRSRSSYNSPLHF.

The sample holds one count of this clone. The chain is built from TRBV19 and TRBJ1-2; 8 nucleotides align to TRBD1. Trimming removed 5 bases from V and 2 bases from J; junction bases left unmatched: 7. This CDR3 spans 15 amino acids. Germline V lookup: CDR1 LNHDA, CDR2 SQIVND (reference sequence). The chain's CDR3 is CASSVDRGRNYGYTF. In DNA, the CDR3 is TGTGCCAGTAGTGTCGACAGGGGCCGCAACTATGGCTACACCTTC.

This chain connects TRBV19 to TRBJ1-6; 10 bases are shared with TRBD1. The CDR3 has 14 amino acids. Per the germline V gene, CDR1 is LNHDA and CDR2 is SQIVND (reference sequence). J gave up 9 bases and V 4 bases, and 3 bases lay outside the gene matches. CDR3 residues: CASSTGQGISPLHF. DNA of the CDR3: TGTGCCAGTAGTACGGGACAGGGGATTTCACCCCTCCACTTT.

The gene calls are TRBV29-1 and TRBJ1-1; a weak D match, TRBD1 (6 bases). The CDR3 is made up of 11 amino acids. The V and J ends lost 6 bases and 8 bases respectively, with 13 bases between them. Germline lookup yields CDR1 SQVTM and CDR2 ANQGSEA. Here the CDR3 reads CSVRLGGEAFF. The CDR3 DNA reads TGCAGCGTCCGGCTAGGGGGAGAAGCTTTCTTT.

The gene calls are TRBV7-2 and TRBJ1-3; D gene ambiguous. V shed 1 base and J shed 4 bases, with 5 bases lying between them. Germline CDR1 reads SGHTA; CDR2 reads FQGNSA. The CDR3 is made up of 13 amino acids. The CDR3 DNA sequence: TGTGCCAGCAGCTTAGGTCAAGGAAACACCATATATTTT. The encoded protein is CASSLGQGNTIYF.

The chain is built from TRBV7-2 and TRBJ1-5; D possibly corresponds to TRBD1 (6 bases). The CDR3 sequence is 17 residues long. V was trimmed by 0 bases and J by 0 bases, leaving 12 bases between them. From germline, CDR1 is SGHTA and CDR2 FQGNSA. The CDR3 bases are TGTGCCAGCAGCTTAGCCCTAAACAGGGATAGCAATCAGCCCCAGCATTTT. This encodes CASSLALNRDSNQPQHF.

This clone appeared a single time. The chain is built from TRBV2 and TRBJ2-7; TRBD2 matches 15 bases. Germline CDR1 reads SNHLY; CDR2 reads FYNNEI. This CDR3 has 17 residues. Trimming at V came to 5 bases and at J to 2 bases, leaving 7 bases not matched to a gene. The CDR3 spells CASSSGTSGRQTYEQYF. The CDR3, as DNA: TGTGCCAGCAGTAGTGGGACTAGCGGGAGGCAAACCTACGAGCAGTACTTC.

This clone has only a few counts. The J gene is TRBJ2-7, the V gene TRBV11-1, with D unclear. V was clipped by 5 bases and J by 5 bases, with 13 bases between them. The length of the CDR3 is 13 residues. Germline V gene lookup returns CDR1 SGHAT and CDR2 FQDESV (reference sequence). The CDR3 DNA follows: TGTGCCAGCAGCCCTCAGACTGCCCACGAGCAGTACTTC. It specifies CASSPQTAHEQYF. The full variable domain, its missing parts supplied by reference TRBV11-1 and TRBJ2-7, is EAEVAQSPRYKITEKSQAVAFWCDPISGHATLYWYRQILGQGPELLVQFQDESVVDDSQLPKDRFSAERLKGVDSTLKIQPAELGDSAMYLCASSPQTAHEQYFGPGTRLTVT.

V is TRBV6-5 and J is TRBJ1-4; maybe TRBD1 (5 bases). The germline gives CDR1 MNHEY, CDR2 SVGAGI. The V end lost 4 bases, the J end lost 8 bases, and 17 bases lay between the germline ends. The CDR3 spans 15 residues. In DNA form, the CDR3 reads TGTGCCAGCAGTTTGGGTGGGGCCGATTTGGAAAAACTGTTTTTT. Amino acid sequence: CASSLGGADLEKLFF.

The table lists this clone with a count of one. The V and J genes are TRBV12-3 or TRBV12-4 and TRBJ1-2; TRBD1 is a possible D gene (6 bases). The V end was cut by 2 bases, the J end by 6 bases, with 10 bases between. This CDR3 spans 13 amino acids. The DNA for the CDR3 is TGTGCCAGCAGTTTAAGGGACACTGATGGCTACACCTTC. Amino acid sequence: CASSLRDTDGYTF.

The chain employs TRBV7-2 and TRBJ1-5; D is undetermined. This CDR3 is 13 amino acids long. Germline V gene sequence: CDR1 SGHTA, CDR2 FQGNSA. V dropped 2 bases and J dropped 5 bases, with 7 bases sitting between them. The CDR3 region has the DNA TGTGCCAGCAGCTTATTAGCGGATCAGCCCCAGCATTTT. It specifies CASSLLADQPQHF.

The chain joins TRBV7-2 to TRBJ1-2, with 7 bases identical to TRBD1. This CDR3 has 14 residues. Looked up from germline, CDR1 is SGHTA and CDR2 is FQGNSA. V shed 5 bases, J shed 7 bases, and the junction held 10 bases outside the gene matches. CDR3 nucleotides: TGTGCCAGCAGCCCCGGGACAGTCCCGGGTGGCTACACCTTC. The encoded protein is CASSPGTVPGGYTF. Full variable domain (outside the CDR3, taken from reference TRBV7-2 and TRBJ1-2): GAGVSQSPSNKVTEKGKDVELRCDPISGHTALYWYRQSLGQGLEFLIYFQGNSAPDKSGLPSDRFSAERTGGSVSTLTIQRTQQEDSAVYLCASSPGTVPGGYTFGSGTRLTVV.

This chain joins TRBV27 and TRBJ2-7, with 8 bases matching TRBD1. This CDR3 is built from 14 residues. Trimming took 2 bases from V and 4 from J; bases not matched to a gene: 4. The germline gives CDR1 MNHEY, CDR2 SMNVEV (reference sequence). CDR3 protein: CASSLGTGLYEQYF. DNA of the CDR3: TGTGCCAGCAGTTTAGGGACAGGCTTATACGAGCAGTACTTC.

The chain recombines TRBV7-3 with TRBJ1-1; D is ambiguous. CDR1 SGHTA and CDR2 FQGTGA come from the germline V gene. The CDR3 totals 14 residues. V was trimmed by 2 bases and J by 2 bases, leaving 9 bases between them. The CDR3 is CASSLSGRNTEAFF. In nucleotides, the CDR3 is TGTGCCAGCAGCTTATCAGGCAGAAACACTGAAGCTTTCTTT.

The chain joins TRBV14 to TRBJ2-4; a weak D match, TRBD1 (6 bases). The CDR3 is made up of 18 amino acids. With 0 bases removed from V and 1 base from J, the gap between germline ends came to 16 bases. Germline CDR1 is SGHDN and CDR2 is FVKESK. CDR3: CASSQDPLGQGAKNIQYF. The CDR3 DNA reads TGTGCCAGCAGCCAAGATCCCCTGGGGCAGGGGGCCAAAAACATTCAGTACTTC.

The V gene is TRBV19, the J gene TRBJ2-1; 7 nucleotides agree with TRBD1. Trimming removed 0 bases from V and 8 bases from J; junction bases left unmatched: 4. Germline lookup yields CDR1 LNHDA and CDR2 SQIVND (reference sequence). This CDR3 spans 14 amino acids. The CDR3 nucleotides are TGTGCCAGTAGTATAGAAAAGGGGGCGGATGAGCAGTTCTTC. As protein: CASSIEKGADEQFF.

This clone appeared a few times. The CDR3 sequence is CAWGTLEKLFF. In nucleotides, the CDR3 is TGTGCCTGGGGTACATTGGAAAAACTGTTTTTT. The chain employs TRBV30 and TRBJ1-4, with no clear D. V was pared by 5 bases and J by 8 bases, with 9 bases between. CDR1 is GTSNPN and CDR2 is SVGIG in the germline V gene (reference sequence). The CDR3 has 11 residues.

This chain connects TRBV18 to TRBJ1-2; D not resolved. V lost 3 bases to trimming and J lost 0 bases, with 5 bases between them. Germline V gene sequence: CDR1 KGHSH, CDR2 LQKENI. The length of the CDR3 is 13 residues. CDR3 nucleotide sequence: TGTGCCAGCTCACCTGCGCCTAACTATGGCTACACCTTC. It translates to CASSPAPNYGYTF.

With regard to this clone: Other DNA sequences in this sample translate to the same CDR3. This rearrangement joins TRBV27 to TRBJ1-6; 9 nucleotides agree with TRBD1. Germline V CDR1 and CDR2: MNHEY, SMNVEV (reference sequence). The CDR3 totals 14 residues. V shed 5 bases, J shed 10 bases, and the junction held 6 bases outside the gene matches. The CDR3 nucleotides read TGTGCCAGCAGTCTCGACAGGGGGAACTCACCCCTCCACTTT. This codes for CASSLDRGNSPLHF.

The J gene is TRBJ1-5, the V gene TRBV5-5, with a weak D call TRBD1 (6 bases). Germline V lookup: CDR1 SGHKS, CDR2 YYEKEE (reference sequence). The CDR3 spans 16 residues. V lost 0 bases to trimming and J lost 3 bases, with 13 bases between them. The CDR3 protein is CASSLAGTLINQPQHF. The CDR3 DNA reads as TGTGCCAGCAGCTTGGCTGGGACACTAATCAATCAGCCCCAGCATTTT.

The chain employs TRBV5-4 and TRBJ2-1, with a possible D match to TRBD1 (5 bases). Germline CDR1 is SGHNT and CDR2 is YYREEE (reference sequence). V dropped 4 bases and J dropped 4 bases, with 9 bases sitting between them. The CDR3 consists of 13 residues. DNA of the CDR3: TGTGCCAGCAGCGGGGCCCAATACAATGAGCAGTTCTTC. This encodes CASSGAQYNEQFF.

V is TRBV30 and J is TRBJ2-3; the match to TRBD2 covers 8 bases. V lost 5 bases, J lost 2 bases, and 6 bases stayed unmatched. From germline, CDR1 is GTSNPN and CDR2 SVGIG (reference sequence). CDR3 length equals 14 residues. The DNA of the CDR3 is TGTGCCTGGTCCGGGACTAGTGTCACAGATACGCAGTATTTT. Translated: CAWSGTSVTDTQYF.

The chain uses TRBV4-3 and TRBJ1-6; D may be TRBD1 (6 bases). This CDR3 region has 18 residues. The germline V and J ends were trimmed by 0 bases and 1 base, with 13 bases remaining between them. The germline CDR1 and CDR2 sequences are LGHNA and YSLEER. CDR3 DNA: TGCGCCAGCAGCCAAGATTCGGACAGCCGTTCCTATAATTCACCCCTCCACTTT. Its protein is CASSQDSDSRSYNSPLHF.

This rearrangement joins TRBV7-3 to TRBJ2-1; TRBD2 matches at 8 bases. Trimming at V came to 4 bases and at J to 8 bases, leaving 7 bases not matched to a gene. This CDR3 contains 14 residues. In germline, CDR1 is SGHTA, CDR2 FQGTGA. The CDR3 DNA sequence: TGTGCCAGCAGCTCGGGACTAGTAGTTGATGAGCAGTTCTTC. Its protein product is CASSSGLVVDEQFF.

This sequence joins TRBV13 and TRBJ2-4; a possible D gene is TRBD2 (6 bases). V was pared by 1 base and J by 1 base, with 11 bases between. Germline lookup yields CDR1 PRHDT and CDR2 FYEKMQ (reference sequence). This CDR3 comprises 16 residues. The CDR3 here is CASSLETEGAKNIQYF. The DNA for the CDR3 is TGTGCCAGCAGCTTAGAAACGGAGGGGGCCAAAAACATTCAGTACTTC.

A few counts support this clone. The chain has TRBV9 and TRBJ2-7; TRBD1 matches at 9 bases. This CDR3 contains 14 residues. Germline V lookup: CDR1 SGDLS, CDR2 YYNGEE. V was clipped by 4 bases and J by 3 bases; unmatched bases: 5. The CDR3 loop reads CASSRDRVGYEQYF. DNA of the CDR3: TGTGCCAGCAGCCGGGACAGGGTAGGCTACGAGCAGTACTTC.